These 8 T cell receptor beta chains share one sample of origin, sequenced in a study of regulatory T cells in long-lasting Graves disease. Investigators prepared the TCR beta libraries by applying iRepertoire HTBI primers and Arm-PCR of CDR3 regions. TCRdb processed the multiplex PCR reads anew with MiXCR; each CDR3 protein has one entry. This table holds 600,000 to 800,000 distinct CDR3 sequences, approximately 31% found once. Specified time point: persistent/refractory GD, antithyroid drugs over 5 years with positive TRAb. The TCR library was made from RNA that had been extracted from PBMCs in TRIzol. This material consisted of peripheral blood mononuclear cells (PBMCs), taken when the disease was refractory, from a patient treated with antithyroid drugs. Receptors were obtained from a female donor with Graves disease.

This clonotype showed up just once. One end of the junction is discordant with germline, which a read error may explain. This rearrangement joins TRBV15 to TRBJ2-3; 7 bases line up with TRBD2. CDR1 and CDR2 (germline): LNHNV, YYDKDF (reference sequence). The CDR3 extends over 12 amino acids. CDR3 nucleotide sequence: TGCGCGAGCGGGGTTAGCACAGATACGCAGTATTTT. This encodes CASGVSTDTQYF. The full variable domain, rest sourced from reference TRBV15 and TRBJ2-3, is DAMVIQNPRYQVTQFGKPVTLSCSQTLNHNVMYWYQQKSSQAPKLLFHYYDKDFNNEADTPDNFQSRRPNTSFCFLDIRSPGLGDTAMYLCASGVSTDTQYFGPGTRLTVL.

This clonotype has ten or more counts. The CDR3 DNA reads as TGTGCCAGCTGTAAGGGACGCCCGAACACTGAAGCTTTCTTT. Translation gives CASCKGRPNTEAFF. The gene calls are TRBV28 and TRBJ1-1; a possible D gene is TRBD1 (5 bases). V dropped 8 bases and J dropped 1 base, with 14 bases sitting between them. The CDR3 contains 14 residues. Germline loops: CDR1 MDHEN, CDR2 SYDVKM.

This clonotype appeared a few times. The chain uses TRBV29-1 and TRBJ1-1; 9 nucleotides agree with TRBD1. Trimming removed 7 bases from V and 5 bases from J; junction bases left unmatched: 5. This CDR3 spans 12 amino acids. CDR1 and CDR2 from the germline V gene are SQVTM and ANQGSEA. In DNA, the CDR3 is TGCAGCGCAAGGACAGGGGTGACTGAAGCTTTCTTT. It specifies CSARTGVTEAFF.

This clonotype was seen ten or more times. One end of the junction is discordant with germline, which a read error may explain. This chain uses TRBV5-1 with TRBJ2-7; D could derive from TRBD1 or TRBD2 (5 bases each). Germline V gene lookup returns CDR1 SGHRS and CDR2 YFSETQ. CDR3 length equals 13 residues. In nucleotides, the CDR3 is TGTGCCAGCAGCCGGGACCGAACCTACGAGCAGTACTTC. Its protein product is CASSRDRTYEQYF.

This chain links TRBV25-1 with TRBJ1-6; perhaps TRBD1 as D (5 bases). V lost 3 bases and J 9 bases, leaving 15 bases between the germline ends. The CDR3 is 15 residues long. Per the germline V gene, CDR1 is MGHDK and CDR2 is SYGVNS. This CDR3 reads CASSDPGRASSPLHF. CDR3 sequence (DNA): TGTGCCAGCAGTGACCCTGGCAGGGCAAGTTCACCCCTCCACTTT.

This sequence joins TRBV28 and TRBJ1-5; D is ambiguous. The CDR3 totals 13 residues. Trimming cost V 8 bases and J 7 bases, with 15 bases left between them. Germline CDR1 reads MDHEN; CDR2 reads SYDVKM. The CDR3 reads CASGLGIDQPQHF. The CDR3 DNA is TGTGCCAGCGGATTGGGGATCGACCAGCCCCAGCATTTT.

Note on this clonotype: A much larger clone sits a single nucleotide away, making a read error possible. The gene calls are TRBV6-5 and TRBJ1-4; 8 bases line up with TRBD1. The CDR3 runs to 14 residues. With 4 bases clipped from V and 7 bases from J, the junction kept 5 bases outside the gene matches. The V gene's germline CDR1 is MNHEY and CDR2 SVGAGI. The CDR3 sequence is CASSWDRRSEKLFF. The CDR3 region has the DNA TGTGCCAGCAGTTGGGACAGGAGAAGTGAAAAACTGTTTTTT.

The CDR3 sequence: CASSPGTSGVMQYF. As DNA, the CDR3 is TGCGCCAGCAGCCCCGGGACTAGCGGCGTTATGCAGTACTTC. The genes are TRBV10-1 and TRBJ2-5, with 11 nucleotides matching TRBD2. Germline values: CDR1 WNHNN, CDR2 SYGVQD (reference sequence). Losses at the gene ends were 6 bases for V and 11 bases for J; bases not matched to a gene: 11. The CDR3 loop spans 14 amino acids.